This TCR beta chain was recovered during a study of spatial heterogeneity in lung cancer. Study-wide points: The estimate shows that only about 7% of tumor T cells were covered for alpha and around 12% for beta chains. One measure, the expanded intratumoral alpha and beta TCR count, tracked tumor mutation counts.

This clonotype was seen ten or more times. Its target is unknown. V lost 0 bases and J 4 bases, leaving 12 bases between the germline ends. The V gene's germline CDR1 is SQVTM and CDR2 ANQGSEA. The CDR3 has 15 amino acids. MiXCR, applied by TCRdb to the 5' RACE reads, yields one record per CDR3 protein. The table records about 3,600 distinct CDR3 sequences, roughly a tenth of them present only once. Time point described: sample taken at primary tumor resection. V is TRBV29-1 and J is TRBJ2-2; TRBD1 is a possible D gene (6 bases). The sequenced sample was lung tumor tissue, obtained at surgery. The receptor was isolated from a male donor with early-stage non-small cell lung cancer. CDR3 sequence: CSVEERQGSTGELFF. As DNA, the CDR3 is TGCAGCGTTGAAGAGAGGCAGGGGAGCACCGGGGAGCTGTTTTTT.